The 2 T cell receptor beta chains listed next were all sequenced from one sample in a study of shared clonotypes between healthy human individuals. Assay used: immunoSEQ multiplex PCR; TCRdb lists only in-frame clones, some missing. This sample has some 2,000,000 clones; under 97% occur once, and the top ten carry over 0.1%. The sequencing input was naive CD4+ T cells sorted from blood. Subset denoted: CD45RA+ positively selected. The receptors stem from a man between 18 and 29 years old in good health.

V usage is TRBV4-1 and J usage is TRBJ1-2, with TRBD1 identical over 7 bases. CDR3 size: 16 residues. CDR1 and CDR2 from the germline V gene are MGHRA and YSYEKL. After removal of 1 base from V and 8 bases from J, the junction contained 13 bases not matched to a gene. The CDR3 protein is CASSQGRQGKRDGYTF. CDR3 sequence (DNA): TGCGCCAGCAGCCAAGGGAGACAGGGAAAGAGAGACGGCTACACCTTC.

V gene TRBV5-1 combines with J gene TRBJ2-5; D is possibly TRBD1 or TRBD2 (5 bases each). The CDR3 is 12 amino acids. Trimming shortened V by 4 bases and J by 6 bases, and 10 bases separated the two germline ends. CDR1 and CDR2 (germline): SGHRS, YFSETQ. The CDR3 DNA reads as TGCGCCAGCAGCCGGGACGGACAGACCCAGTACTTC. Translated, it gives CASSRDGQTQYF.